This TCR beta chain was captured by sequencing in a study of metastatic and nonmetastatic thyroid tumors. Thyroid surgery took place with no prior treatment in any patient. Notes on this clone: Antigen unknown.

Findings and limits, study-wide: Versus benign nodules, malignant thyroid tumors reportedly had significantly higher TCR beta diversity, in blood and tumor.

Original handling: In papillary thyroid cancer, a distant-metastasis classifier was built using CDR3 differences across clinicopathological groups. TCRdb reprocessed the PCR reads using MiXCR. TCRdb, rather than the study authors, made the V and J calls. The sample carries under 5,500 clones, over 25% recorded once. The CDR3 totals 13 residues. Germline loops: CDR1 SGHAT, CDR2 FQNNGV. The V and J ends lost 0 bases and 4 bases respectively, with 4 bases between them. The chain recombines TRBV11-2 with TRBJ1-3; D not resolved. The sequenced material came from adjacent normal tissue. The receptor comes from a female donor with papillary thyroid cancer or a benign thyroid nodule (not recorded which). Some clones in this sample may be carry-over from other donors' samples. DNA of the CDR3: TGTGCCAGCAGCTTAGATGCCGGAAACACCATATATTTT. Translating it yields CASSLDAGNTIYF.